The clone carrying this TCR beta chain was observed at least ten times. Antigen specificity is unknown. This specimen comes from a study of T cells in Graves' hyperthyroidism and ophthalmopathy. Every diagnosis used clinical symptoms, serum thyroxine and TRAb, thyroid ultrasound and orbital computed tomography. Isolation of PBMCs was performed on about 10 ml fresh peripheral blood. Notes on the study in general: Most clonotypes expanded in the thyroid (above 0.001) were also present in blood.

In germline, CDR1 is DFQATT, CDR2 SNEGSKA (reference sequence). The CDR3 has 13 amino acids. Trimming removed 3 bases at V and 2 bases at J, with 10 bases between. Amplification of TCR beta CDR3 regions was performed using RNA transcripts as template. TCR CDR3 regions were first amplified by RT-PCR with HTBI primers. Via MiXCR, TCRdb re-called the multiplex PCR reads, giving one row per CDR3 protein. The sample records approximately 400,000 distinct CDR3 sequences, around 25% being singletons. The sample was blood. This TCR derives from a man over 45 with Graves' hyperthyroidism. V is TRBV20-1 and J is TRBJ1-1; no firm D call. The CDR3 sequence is CSASFGGNTEAFF. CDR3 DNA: TGCAGTGCTAGCTTTGGAGGAAACACTGAAGCTTTCTTT.